This TCR beta chain stems from a study of response to subunit inactivated influenza vaccine. TCRdb analysed the RT-PCR reads with MiXCR anew, one entry per CDR3 protein. The sample shows 800,000 to 1,000,000 distinct CDR3 sequences, 21% of them seen only once. Trimming pared 4 bases from V and 7 bases from J, leaving 23 bases between. The CDR3 loop spans 17 amino acids. Germline V gene sequence: CDR1 MNHEY, CDR2 SVGEGT. General study results and limits: After each seasonal influenza vaccination, few new T cells are recruited, the authors suggested.

About this clonotype itself: Its antigen is undetermined.

The input for sequencing was PBMCs from blood, taken more than 4 days after vaccination. The TCR was taken from a man aged 45 to 65 who received an inactivated influenza vaccine. The V call is TRBV6-2 or TRBV6-3, the J call TRBJ2-4, with D possibly being TRBD2 (5 bases). The CDR3: CASSSPRGRSLGNIQYF. CDR3 nucleotides: TGTGCCAGCAGTTCCCCCCGAGGACGGTCACTAGGGAACATTCAGTACTTC.